This T cell receptor beta chain was sequenced in a study of T cell changes during pregnancy in multiple sclerosis (dated by TCRdb to between 2019 and 2020). At the level of the whole study: The study examined how the T cell repertoire changed over the course of pregnancy in women with multiple sclerosis.

The library was obtained by the immunoSEQ multiplex PCR assay. Sourced from immuneACCESS, this table was stored by TCRdb with only in-frame sequences that have V and J called. A share of the clones is absent; for the studies checked, an unresolved V gene accounts for under half, and the remainder has no known explanation. The sample contains fewer than 85,000 clones, about 90% of them found a single time. The ten top clones hold 1.5% to 2% of the sample. The germline V gene encodes CDR1 GTSNPN and CDR2 SVGIG (reference sequence). Reading from cysteine to phenylalanine, the CDR3 counts 14 amino acids. The entry retains the CDR3 DNA only, 42 bases that are in frame from base 1. Trimming takes 3 bases off V and 2 bases off J; junction bases not matched to a gene: 5. Concerning this clone: What antigen it recognizes has not been identified. Within one base of it there is no much larger clone, and no base qualities were kept.

This TCR came from a female donor in good health, enrolled as a control in a pregnancy study. The starting material was peripheral blood, obtained in the first trimester of pregnancy. The rearranged chain carries TRBV30 and TRBJ2-3, with 7 middle bases fitting TRBD2. The DNA sequence is as follows: TGTGCCTGGAGCACTACTAGCGCCACAGATACGCAGTATTTT. This sequence encodes CAWSTTSATDTQYF.